What follows are 10 T cell receptor beta chains derived from one specimen sequenced in a study of beta chain features in type 1 diabetes (dated by TCRdb to about 2018). The paper's findings and limits, for the study overall: In all four CD4+ subsets, TCRB CDR3 length was moderately but significantly shorter in type 1 diabetes patients.

The receptor library was made with the immunoSEQ multiplex PCR assay. The entire amount of isolated RNA was reverse transcribed using the High Capacity cDNA Reverse Transcription Kit, so the sequenced TCRB transcripts were expressed ones. TCRdb stores this immuneACCESS table with in-frame sequences only. Part of the clones is absent; in the studies checked, under half of the shortfall reflects unresolved V genes, and no reason is known for the rest. The sample data list more than 300,000 clones, and 10% to 15% of these were observed just once. The ten biggest clones cover approximately 0.011% of the sample. These TCRs' antigens remain unknown. Sequenced input: naive CD4+ T cells from blood. The sample's cell subset or site label is to be understood as: true naive CD4+ T cells. Receptor source: a woman aged 18-35 years with type 1 diabetes.

The genes are TRBV9 and TRBJ2-5; unclear D gene. CDR3 length: 15 amino acids. V gave up 0 bases and J gave up 1 base, with 10 bases separating them. Germline values: CDR1 SGDLS, CDR2 YYNGEE. Written as DNA, the CDR3 is TGTGCCAGCAGCGTAGTGGCAGGTACCCAAGAGACCCAGTACTTC. Encoded protein: CASSVVAGTQETQYF.

CDR3 sequence (DNA): TGCGCCAGCAGCTTGGTAAGAAACCTACGGGAGCAGTACTTC. Its protein product is CASSLVRNLREQYF. The rearrangement uses TRBV5-1 and TRBJ2-7, with D unresolved. The CDR3 is made up of 14 amino acids. The V and J ends lost 0 bases and 7 bases respectively, with 14 bases between them. Germline V gene lookup returns CDR1 SGHRS and CDR2 YFSETQ.

This clone showed up just a few times. The chain couples TRBV7-9 to TRBJ2-7; D unclear. Germline V gene sequence: CDR1 SEHNR, CDR2 FQNEAQ (reference sequence). V lost 2 bases, J lost 4 bases, and 6 bases lay in between. The CDR3 has 12 residues. The CDR3 here is CASSLPPYEQYF. The CDR3 DNA follows: TGTGCCAGCAGCTTACCCCCGTACGAGCAGTACTTC.

This clone was recorded a few times. V is TRBV9 and J is TRBJ2-5, with 8 bases fitting TRBD2. There are 15 residues in the CDR3. Per germline, CDR1 SGDLS and CDR2 YYNGEE. V was pared by 0 bases and J by 2 bases, with 3 bases of the junction left unmatched. The CDR3 loop reads CASSVAAGGQETQYF. The CDR3 DNA reads TGTGCCAGCAGCGTAGCGGCGGGGGGACAAGAGACCCAGTACTTC.

The V gene is TRBV6-1, the J gene TRBJ2-7; 12 nucleotides align to TRBD2. The CDR3 runs 14 residues. V lost 5 bases to trimming and J lost 5 bases; unmatched junction nucleotides: 4. CDR1 is MNHNS, CDR2 SASEGT, per germline. CDR3 protein: CASSKLAGGDEQYF. CDR3 DNA sequence: TGTGCCAGCAGTAAACTAGCGGGAGGTGACGAGCAGTACTTC.

The chain uses TRBV7-2 and TRBJ2-3; tentative D call: TRBD2 (7 bases). The germline V and J ends were trimmed by 5 bases and 9 bases, with 15 bases remaining between them. Germline V gives CDR1 SGHTA, CDR2 FQGNSA. The CDR3 contains 13 residues. The CDR3 nucleotides read TGTGCCAGCAGCACCCACGGGGGGCTAACGCAGTATTTT. Amino acids: CASSTHGGLTQYF.

This chain joins TRBV25-1 and TRBJ1-2; D not resolved. The germline gives CDR1 MGHDK, CDR2 SYGVNS. CDR3 length equals 12 residues. V gave up 2 bases and J gave up 7 bases, with 8 bases separating them. The DNA of the CDR3 is TGTGCCAGCAGTGAAACATCATCTGGCTACACCTTC. Translation gives CASSETSSGYTF.

The chain combines TRBV5-6 with TRBJ2-7; 12 positions match TRBD1. Germline CDR1 is SGHDT and CDR2 is YYEEEE. V was pared by 5 bases and J by 2 bases, with 5 bases of the junction left unmatched. This CDR3 comprises 15 residues. The CDR3 loop reads CASREGQGAPYEQYF. CDR3 nucleotides: TGTGCCAGCAGGGAGGGACAGGGGGCTCCCTACGAGCAGTACTTC.

The chain couples TRBV6-4 to TRBJ1-5; D ambiguous. With 5 bases removed from V and 7 bases from J, the gap between germline ends came to 12 bases. The CDR3 runs to 13 residues. In germline, CDR1 is MRHNA, CDR2 SNTAGT. CDR3: CASSNGFDQPQHF. The CDR3 DNA is TGTGCCAGCAGTAACGGGTTTGACCAGCCCCAGCATTTT.

Concerning this clone itself: At the DNA level, this CDR3 is encoded by other sequences in the same sample as well. CDR3 region: CASSLEYEQYF. CDR3 bases: TGTGCCAGCAGTTTGGAGTACGAGCAGTACTTC. The genes are TRBV28 and TRBJ2-7, with D unclear. The CDR3 has 11 residues. Germline V gene lookup returns CDR1 MDHEN and CDR2 SYDVKM. V lost 3 bases, J lost 4 bases, and 4 bases lay in between.